The 24 T cell receptor beta chains given below trace back to one sample, sequenced in a study of cytomegalovirus exposure and HLA in healthy donors. Vbeta (60) and Jbeta (13) primers were used in the PCR. Sequenced by immunoSEQ multiplex PCR; TCRdb stores in-frame clones only, minus some. The sample lists 120,000 or so clones; about 75% were seen once. Material for sequencing was PBMCs. The receptors derive from a man aged 55 to 70 in good health and CMV-seropositive.

Only a few counts were recorded for this clone. The V and J genes are TRBV5-5 and TRBJ2-7; 8 positions agree with TRBD1. The CDR3 has 14 amino acids. In germline, CDR1 is SGHKS, CDR2 YYEKEE (reference sequence). V was clipped by 4 bases and J by 2 bases; unmatched bases: 5. CDR3 nucleotide sequence: TGTGCCAGCAGCCTATTGACAGGGGCCTACGAGCAGTACTTC. Translation gives CASSLLTGAYEQYF.

The V gene is TRBV15, the J gene TRBJ2-5, with 9 bases matching TRBD1. Per the germline V gene, CDR1 is LNHNV and CDR2 is YYDKDF (reference sequence). V shed 3 bases, J shed 5 bases, and the junction held 7 bases outside the gene matches. The CDR3 runs 15 residues. The CDR3 protein is CATSRDRGRTETQYF. CDR3 in DNA: TGTGCCACCAGCAGGGACAGGGGCCGGACGGAGACCCAGTACTTC.

This clone was found a few times. The gene calls are TRBV7-8 and TRBJ1-2, with a possible D match to TRBD1 (6 bases). Germline values: CDR1 SGHVS, CDR2 FQNEAQ. CDR3 length equals 16 residues. V lost 1 base and J lost 4, with 16 bases in between. CDR3 in amino acids: CASSLVFRQGSYGYTF. The CDR3 DNA follows: TGTGCCAGCAGCTTAGTGTTTCGCCAGGGGAGCTATGGCTACACCTTC.

The V and J genes are TRBV9 and TRBJ1-4; 10 positions match TRBD1. Germline V gene sequence: CDR1 SGDLS, CDR2 YYNGEE. V lost 3 bases, J lost 7 bases, and 6 bases stayed unmatched. The CDR3 spans 15 residues. In DNA form, the CDR3 reads TGTGCCAGCAGCGCCTCCGGGACAGGGGCTGAAAAACTGTTTTTT. Translated, it gives CASSASGTGAEKLFF.

The rearrangement links TRBV7-9 to TRBJ2-7; D possibly corresponds to TRBD2 (5 bases). In germline, CDR1 is SEHNR, CDR2 FQNEAQ (reference sequence). The V and J ends lost 2 bases and 5 bases respectively, with 10 bases between them. This CDR3 is 13 amino acids long. The CDR3 nucleotides are TGTGCCAGCAGCTTATCGCGGGTGCACGAGCAGTACTTC. Residues: CASSLSRVHEQYF.

The chain employs TRBV7-9 and TRBJ2-7, with TRBD2 identical over 11 bases. The CDR3 runs 19 residues. Germline V gene lookup returns CDR1 SEHNR and CDR2 FQNEAQ (reference sequence). V lost 1 base and J lost 2; bases outside the gene matches: 13. CDR3 DNA: TGTGCCAGCAGCTTAGATCGTCGGGCTATAGCGGGAGGGCCCTACGAGCAGTACTTC. Protein: CASSLDRRAIAGGPYEQYF.

This sequence joins TRBV9 and TRBJ2-3; D is possibly TRBD2 (7 bases). This CDR3 is 16 amino acids long. Trimming cost V 0 bases and J 4 bases, with 15 bases left between them. Germline CDR1 is SGDLS and CDR2 is YYNGEE. CDR3 DNA: TGTGCCAGCAGCGTAGTGGGGGGGCTAATGGCAGATACGCAGTATTTT. Translated, it gives CASSVVGGLMADTQYF. Variable domain in full (rest from reference TRBV9 and TRBJ2-3): DSGVTQTPKHLITATGQRVTLRCSPRSGDLSVYWYQQSLDQGLQFLIQYYNGEERAKGNILERFSAQQFPDLHSELNLSSLELGDSALYFCASSVVGGLMADTQYFGPGTRLTVL.

The chain couples TRBV7-3 to TRBJ1-1; 7 bases match TRBD1. CDR1 SGHTA and CDR2 FQGTGA come from the germline V gene. The V and J ends lost 2 bases and 8 bases, in that order; junction bases with no gene match: 2. The CDR3 has 12 residues. The chain's CDR3 is CASSLFRGEAFF. CDR3 coding DNA: TGTGCCAGCAGCTTATTCAGGGGGGAAGCTTTCTTT.

This clone has more than one count but fewer than ten. This chain links TRBV7-3 with TRBJ2-5, with D possibly TRBD2 on 7 matching bases. The germline CDR1 and CDR2 sequences are SGHTA and FQGTGA. V was trimmed by 1 base and J by 5 bases, leaving 14 bases between them. The CDR3 spans 15 residues. Here the CDR3 DNA reads TGTGCCAGCAGCTTAAATAGCCCGGGGGGCGAGACCCAGTACTTC. Protein sequence: CASSLNSPGGETQYF. Based on the CDR3 plus reference TRBV7-3 and TRBJ2-5, the full variable domain is GAGVSQTPSNKVTEKGKYVELRCDPISGHTALYWYRQSLGQGPEFLIYFQGTGAADDSGLPNDRFFAVRPEGSVSTLKIQRTERGDSAVYLCASSLNSPGGETQYFGPGTRLLVL.

This chain links TRBV5-1 with TRBJ1-4, with 8 bases matching TRBD1. Germline V lookup: CDR1 SGHRS, CDR2 YFSETQ. The CDR3 runs to 16 residues. V was pared by 0 bases and J by 4 bases, with 5 bases of the junction left unmatched. The CDR3 DNA is TGCGCCAGCAGCTTGGAGCAGGGGGCCGGTAATGAAAAACTGTTTTTT. This encodes CASSLEQGAGNEKLFF.

The V and J genes are TRBV5-5 and TRBJ2-2; D perhaps matches TRBD2 (7 bases). The CDR3 is 16 residues long. V dropped 5 bases and J dropped 4 bases, with 18 bases sitting between them. The germline gives CDR1 SGHKS, CDR2 YYEKEE (reference sequence). The DNA for the CDR3 is TGTGCCAGCAGACAAGAGGGGGGGCGTGCCACCGGGGAGCTGTTTTTT. Translated: CASRQEGGRATGELFF.

This chain links TRBV7-3 with TRBJ2-2; D possibly corresponds to TRBD1 (5 bases). Per germline, CDR1 SGHTA and CDR2 FQGTGA. The CDR3 loop spans 14 amino acids. V lost 2 bases, J lost 3 bases, and 7 bases lay in between. As DNA, the CDR3 is TGTGCCAGCAGCTTAGCCAGGGACACCGGGGAGCTGTTTTTT. Protein product: CASSLARDTGELFF.

The genes are TRBV30 and TRBJ1-5; TRBD1 might be the D (5 bases). In germline, CDR1 is GTSNPN, CDR2 SVGIG (reference sequence). The germline V and J ends were trimmed by 4 bases and 4 bases, with 11 bases remaining between them. The CDR3 is made up of 13 amino acids. The CDR3 is CAWNAQENQPQHF. The CDR3 DNA is TGTGCCTGGAACGCACAGGAGAATCAGCCCCAGCATTTT.

The gene calls are TRBV21-1 and TRBJ2-2; the tabulated D call, TRBD1, remains unverified against the DNA. TRBV21-1 is given as a pseudogene. The CDR3 runs 16 residues. The CDR3 DNA follows: TGTGCCAGCAGCAAAGGGGGGCAGATCGACACCGGGGAGCTGTTTTTT. It encodes CASSKGGQIDTGELFF.

The genes are TRBV4-1 and TRBJ2-5, with 12 bases identical to TRBD2. Germline CDR1 reads MGHRA; CDR2 reads YSYEKL. With 1 base clipped from V and 6 bases from J, the junction kept 6 bases outside the gene matches. There are 16 residues in the CDR3. CDR3 in amino acids: CASSQGPSGGAQTQYF. CDR3 nucleotide sequence: TGCGCCAGCAGCCAAGGTCCTAGCGGGGGGGCACAGACCCAGTACTTC.

The chain combines TRBV4-1 with TRBJ1-1; possible D gene TRBD1, 6 bases. This CDR3 is built from 16 residues. Germline CDR1 and CDR2: MGHRA and YSYEKL. The V gene lost 4 bases and the J gene lost 1 base, with 16 bases spanning the gap. CDR3 nucleotide sequence: TGCGCCAGCAGCCGCCTCGCCGGGACACGGAACACTGAAGCTTTCTTT. Its protein product is CASSRLAGTRNTEAFF.

This chain joins TRBV5-6 and TRBJ1-2; D call uncertain. CDR1 is SGHDT, CDR2 YYEEEE, per germline. This CDR3 contains 14 residues. V shed 1 base and J shed 4 bases, with 11 bases lying between them. The CDR3 DNA reads as TGTGCCAGCAGCTTGTGGGAGGGAACCTATGGCTACACCTTC. Residues: CASSLWEGTYGYTF.

There are a few counts of this clone. The V and J genes are TRBV5-1 and TRBJ1-5, with 9 bases that match TRBD1. Losses at the gene ends were 3 bases for V and 4 bases for J; bases not matched to a gene: 2. CDR1 SGHRS and CDR2 YFSETQ come from the germline V gene. This CDR3 spans 14 amino acids. CDR3: CASSSGTGNQPQHF. Here the CDR3 DNA reads TGCGCCAGCAGCTCCGGGACAGGGAATCAGCCCCAGCATTTT.

This chain links TRBV27 with TRBJ2-7, with 12 bases identical to TRBD2. This CDR3 is 16 amino acids long. Germline loops: CDR1 MNHEY, CDR2 SMNVEV (reference sequence). The trim removed 3 bases at V and 3 bases at J, leaving 6 bases unmatched. For the CDR3, the DNA is TGTGCCAGCAGTTTCCTAGCGGGAGGGCCAGGCTACGAGCAGTACTTC. Translation: CASSFLAGGPGYEQYF.

The chain carries TRBV7-3 and TRBJ1-3; no firm D call. The CDR3 has 15 amino acids. CDR1 is SGHTA, CDR2 FQGTGA, per germline. V lost 5 bases to trimming and J lost 2 bases, with 13 bases between them. The chain's CDR3 is CASSGGRGAGNTIYF. The CDR3 DNA is TGTGCCAGCAGCGGAGGAAGAGGTGCTGGAAACACCATATATTTT.

The chain joins TRBV6-1 to TRBJ1-5; 10 positions agree with TRBD1. Germline CDR1 and CDR2: MNHNS and SASEGT. J gave up 2 bases and V 8 bases, and 6 bases lay outside the gene matches. This CDR3 is built from 15 residues. CDR3 sequence reads: CASLTGGAGNQPQHF. The CDR3 DNA is TGTGCCAGCCTGACAGGGGGCGCGGGCAATCAGCCCCAGCATTTT.

The chain has TRBV7-9 and TRBJ2-2; D is perhaps TRBD2 (6 bases). There are 14 residues in the CDR3. CDR1 is SEHNR and CDR2 is FQNEAQ in the germline V gene (reference sequence). With 5 bases removed from V and 5 bases from J, the gap between germline ends came to 12 bases. This CDR3 reads CASSPGRGTGELFF. The CDR3 nucleotides read TGTGCCAGCAGCCCCGGACGGGGGACCGGGGAGCTGTTTTTT.

The gene calls are TRBV7-3 and TRBJ1-4; D possibly corresponds to TRBD1 (6 bases). CDR1 is SGHTA and CDR2 is FQGTGA in the germline V gene. V was trimmed by 5 bases and J by 4 bases, leaving 14 bases between them. The CDR3 has 15 amino acids. Written as DNA, the CDR3 is TGTGCCAGCAGCGCCGGAACAGGGTTTAATGAAAAACTGTTTTTT. Its protein is CASSAGTGFNEKLFF.

The chain couples TRBV9 to TRBJ1-3, with D tentatively TRBD1 (5 bases). With 1 base removed from V and 3 bases from J, the gap between germline ends came to 8 bases. Germline V lookup: CDR1 SGDLS, CDR2 YYNGEE. The CDR3 consists of 14 residues. The CDR3 here is CASSVWGVGNTIYF. CDR3 nucleotides: TGTGCCAGCAGCGTATGGGGCGTTGGAAACACCATATATTTT.